There are many counts of the clone carrying this TCR beta chain. The target antigen is unknown. This sample was included in a study of neurological immune-mediated disorders. General observations from the study: TCR-beta repertoires seemed private in all groups, with no expanded CDR3 amino acid sequences shared.

The authors produced cDNA by 5'RACE using 10-nucleotide random UMIs. Every sequencing run gave over 200 million TCR-beta sequences, taken from 15-18 subjects. TCRdb used MiXCR to reprocess the 5' RACE reads, holding one entry per CDR3 protein. The sample records 53,000 or so distinct CDR3 sequences, roughly an eighth being singletons. The origin of this receptor is an older woman with HTLV-1-associated myelopathy (HAM/TSP). The sequencing sample was made of PBMCs.

The CDR3 here is CASSSMSTSGINEQFF. The CDR3 nucleotides read TGTGCCAGCAGCTCCATGAGCACTAGCGGGATTAATGAGCAGTTCTTC. V and J are TRBV11-2 and TRBJ2-1, with 10 positions matching TRBD2. With V trimmed by 4 bases and J by 7 bases, 10 bases remained unmatched. The germline V gene has CDR1 SGHAT and CDR2 FQNNGV. There are 16 residues in the CDR3.